The rows below give T cell receptor beta chains drawn from one sample of a study of esophageal squamous cell carcinoma under preoperative chemotherapy. TCRdb used MiXCR to reprocess the PCR reads, holding one entry per CDR3 protein. The table lists about 12,000 distinct CDR3 sequences, roughly 50% of them singletons. This specimen was acquired from a patient given preoperative chemotherapy. These receptors were taken from a human donor with esophageal squamous cell carcinoma. The donor label of this sample is uncertain. The CDR3 runs from the conserved cysteine through the conserved F or W. Each record gives: D gene, J gene, clone size, V gene, CDR3 protein, CDR3 DNA. D genes are given only for firm matches. Only part of the rows carry a size: once, few, many, or a class if the clone is expanded.

D: .
J: TRBJ2-4
size: .
V: TRBV12-3/TRBV12-4
CDR3: CRGRGVCAKNMQYF
DNA: TGTCGCGGCAGGGGGGTGTGTGCCAAAAACATGCAGTATTTC

D: .
J: TRBJ2-3
size: .
V: TRBV6-8
CDR3: CASRGFGGSYQDTQYF
DNA: TGTGCCAGCAGGGGGTTTGGGGGAAGCTACCAAGATACGCAGTATTTT

D: .
J: TRBJ1-4
size: many
V: TRBV7-2
CDR3: CASSLGISSDEKLFF
DNA: TGTGCCAGCAGCTTAGGGATATCGTCGGATGAAAAACTGTTTTTT

D: TRBD2
J: TRBJ2-1
size: few
V: TRBV12-3/TRBV12-4
CDR3: CASSMTSGTYNEQFF
DNA: TGTGCCAGCAGTATGACTAGCGGTACCTACAATGAGCAGTTCTTC

D: TRBD2
J: TRBJ2-1
size: .
V: TRBV12-3/TRBV12-4
CDR3: CASSLLSGRNEQFF
DNA: TGTGCCAGCAGTTTGTTGAGCGGGAGAAATGAGCAGTTCTTC

D: .
J: TRBJ1-4
size: few
V: TRBV12-3/TRBV12-4
CDR3: CASSPQGGHEKLFF
DNA: TGTGCCAGCAGTCCACAGGGAGGTCATGAAAAACTGTTTTTT

D: TRBD2
J: TRBJ2-7
size: few
V: TRBV4-1
CDR3: CASSHKREGYEQYF
DNA: TGCGCCAGCAGCCATAAGCGGGAGGGCTACGAGCAGTACTTC

D: .
J: TRBJ2-2
size: .
V: TRBV10-2
CDR3: CASSWSGELFF
DNA: TGCGCCAGCAGTTGGTCCGGGGAGCTGTTTTTT

D: .
J: TRBJ2-7
size: once
V: TRBV6-1
CDR3: CASSELGVPYEQYF
DNA: TGTGCCAGCAGTGAGCTCGGGGTCCCCTACGAGCAGTACTTC

D: .
J: TRBJ2-1
size: large
V: TRBV6-1
CDR3: CASTEGFGDTSYEQFF
DNA: TGTGCCAGCACTGAAGGGTTCGGGGACACGTCCTACGAGCAGTTCTTC

D: .
J: TRBJ2-1
size: many
V: TRBV7-3
CDR3: CASSLRGTTENEQFF
DNA: TGTGCCAGCAGCTTGAGGGGGACAACGGAAAATGAGCAGTTCTTC

D: .
J: TRBJ2-4
size: few
V: TRBV14
CDR3: CASSLRSPGDIQYF
DNA: TGTGCCAGCAGCTTGCGTTCCCCCGGGGACATTCAGTACTTC

D: .
J: TRBJ1-1
size: few
V: TRBV6-1
CDR3: CASKEEGQTNTEAFF
DNA: TGTGCCAGCAAAGAGGAGGGCCAGACGAACACTGAAGCTTTCTTT

D: .
J: TRBJ2-1
size: many
V: TRBV12-3/TRBV12-4
CDR3: CASSLGVSYNEQFF
DNA: TGTGCCAGCAGTTTGGGGGTATCCTACAATGAGCAGTTCTTC

D: TRBD2
J: TRBJ2-6
size: .
V: TRBV6-1
CDR3: CASNPGLAVSGANVLTF
DNA: TGTGCCAGCAATCCGGGACTAGCGGTCTCTGGGGCCAACGTCCTGACTTTC

D: TRBD1
J: TRBJ2-3
size: .
V: TRBV6-1
CDR3: CASTRGRWKDTQYF
DNA: TGTGCCAGCACCAGGGGGCGTTGGAAAGATACGCAGTATTTT